Described below is a single TCR beta chain sequence and its context. This sample is drawn from a study of blood T cell repertoires in COVID-19. Study overall: The United States, Italy and Spain supplied acute and convalescent COVID-19 samples.

Libraries were prepared by immunoSEQ multiplex PCR; TCRdb keeps only in-frame clonotypes and omits some of them. The data hold approximately 290,000 clones, with under 90% observed a single time. There are 15 residues in the CDR3. The germline V gene encodes CDR1 SGHTA and CDR2 FQGNSA. V dropped 5 bases and J dropped 5; count of bases not matched to a gene: 11. Followed over time, Seattle patients had been enrolled while infection was active. The rearrangement joins TRBV7-2 to TRBJ2-5, with TRBD2 matching over 7 bases. The sequenced material came from peripheral blood. The receptor was derived from a woman in her thirties with COVID-19, enrolled during active disease. Here the CDR3 DNA reads TGTGCCAGCAGCAAAAAACGGGGGGTGTCGGAGACCCAGTACTTC. Protein: CASSKKRGVSETQYF. Full variable domain (rest looked up from reference TRBV7-2 and TRBJ2-5): GAGVSQSPSNKVTEKGKDVELRCDPISGHTALYWYRQSLGQGLEFLIYFQGNSAPDKSGLPSDRFSAERTGGSVSTLTIQRTQQEDSAVYLCASSKKRGVSETQYFGPGTRLLVL.